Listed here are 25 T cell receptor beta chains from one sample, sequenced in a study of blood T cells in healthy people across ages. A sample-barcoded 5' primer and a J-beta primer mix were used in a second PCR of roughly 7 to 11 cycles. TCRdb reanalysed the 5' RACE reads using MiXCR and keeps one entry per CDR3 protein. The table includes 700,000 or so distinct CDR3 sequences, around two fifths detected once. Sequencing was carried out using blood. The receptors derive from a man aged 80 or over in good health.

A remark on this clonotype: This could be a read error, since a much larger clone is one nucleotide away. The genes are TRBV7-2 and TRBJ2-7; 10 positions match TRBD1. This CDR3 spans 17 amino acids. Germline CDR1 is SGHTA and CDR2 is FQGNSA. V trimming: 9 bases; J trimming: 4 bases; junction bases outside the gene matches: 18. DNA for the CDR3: TGTGCCAGGAGCCCCCGGACAGGGGGTAATTTAATTTACGAGCAGTACTTC. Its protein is CARSPRTGGNLIYEQYF.

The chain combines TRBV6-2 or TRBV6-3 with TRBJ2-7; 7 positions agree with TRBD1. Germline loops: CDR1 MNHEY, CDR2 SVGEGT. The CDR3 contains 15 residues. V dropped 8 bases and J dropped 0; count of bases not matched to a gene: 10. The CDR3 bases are TGTGCCAGCGGTTCCCGGACAGGAAGCTCCTACGAGCAGTACTTC. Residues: CASGSRTGSSYEQYF.

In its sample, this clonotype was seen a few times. In DNA, the CDR3 is TGCGCCAGCAGTGCGTCGGGGCTCACTGAAGCTTTCTTT. As protein: CASSASGLTEAFF. V and J are TRBV10-1 and TRBJ1-1, with a possible D match to TRBD1 (5 bases). The CDR3 runs to 13 residues. Germline loops: CDR1 WNHNN, CDR2 SYGVQD (reference sequence). V was clipped by 4 bases and J by 4 bases, with 10 bases between them.

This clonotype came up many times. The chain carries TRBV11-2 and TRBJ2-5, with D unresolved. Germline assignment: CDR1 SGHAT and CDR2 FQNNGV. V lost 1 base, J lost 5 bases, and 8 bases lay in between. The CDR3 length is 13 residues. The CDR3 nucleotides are TGTGCCAGCAGCTTAGTGAATAGGGAGACCCAGTACTTC. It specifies CASSLVNRETQYF.

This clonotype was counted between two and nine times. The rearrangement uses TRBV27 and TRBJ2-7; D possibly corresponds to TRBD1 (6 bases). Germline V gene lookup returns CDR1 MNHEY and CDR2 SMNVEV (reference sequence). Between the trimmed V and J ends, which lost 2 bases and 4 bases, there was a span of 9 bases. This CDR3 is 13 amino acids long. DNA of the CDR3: TGTGCCAGCAGTTTAAGACAGGATTACGAGCAGTACTTC. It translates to CASSLRQDYEQYF.

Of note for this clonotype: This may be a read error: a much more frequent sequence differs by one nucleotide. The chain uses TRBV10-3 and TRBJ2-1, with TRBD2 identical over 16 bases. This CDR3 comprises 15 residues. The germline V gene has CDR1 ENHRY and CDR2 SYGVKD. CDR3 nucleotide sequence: TGTGCCATCAGTGAGTCGGGACTAGCGGGAGGGGAGCCGTTCTTC. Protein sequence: CAISESGLAGGEPFF.

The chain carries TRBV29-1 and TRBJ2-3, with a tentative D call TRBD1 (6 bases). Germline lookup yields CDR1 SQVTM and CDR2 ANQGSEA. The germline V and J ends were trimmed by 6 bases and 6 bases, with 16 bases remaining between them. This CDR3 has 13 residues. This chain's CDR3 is CSVAPQGGDTQYF. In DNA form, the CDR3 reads TGCAGCGTCGCGCCACAGGGTGGGGATACGCAGTATTTT.

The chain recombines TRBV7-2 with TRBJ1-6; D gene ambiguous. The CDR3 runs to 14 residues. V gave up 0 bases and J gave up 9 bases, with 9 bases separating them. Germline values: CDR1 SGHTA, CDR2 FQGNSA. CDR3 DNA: TGTGCCAGCAGCTTAGCACAGTCAGGTTCACCCCTCCACTTT. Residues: CASSLAQSGSPLHF.

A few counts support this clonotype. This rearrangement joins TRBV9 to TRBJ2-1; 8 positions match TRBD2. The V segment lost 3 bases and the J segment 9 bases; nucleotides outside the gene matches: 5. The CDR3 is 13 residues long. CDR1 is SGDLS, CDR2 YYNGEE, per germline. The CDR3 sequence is CASSAGLASEQFF. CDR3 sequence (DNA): TGTGCCAGCAGCGCCGGACTAGCTAGTGAGCAGTTCTTC. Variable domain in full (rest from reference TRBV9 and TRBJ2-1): DSGVTQTPKHLITATGQRVTLRCSPRSGDLSVYWYQQSLDQGLQFLIQYYNGEERAKGNILERFSAQQFPDLHSELNLSSLELGDSALYFCASSAGLASEQFFGPGTRLTVL.

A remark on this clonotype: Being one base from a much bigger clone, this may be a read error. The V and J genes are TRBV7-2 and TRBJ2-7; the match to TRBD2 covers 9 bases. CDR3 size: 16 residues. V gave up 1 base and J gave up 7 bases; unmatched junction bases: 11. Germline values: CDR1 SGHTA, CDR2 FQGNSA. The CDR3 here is CASSLGLAGPYNEQYF. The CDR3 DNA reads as TGTGCCAGCAGCTTAGGCCTAGCGGGGCCCTACAATGAGCAGTACTTC. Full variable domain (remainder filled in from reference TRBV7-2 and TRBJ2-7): GAGVSQSPSNKVTEKGKDVELRCDPISGHTALYWYRQSLGQGLEFLIYFQGNSAPDKSGLPSDRFSAERTGGSVSTLTIQRTQQEDSAVYLCASSLGLAGPYNEQYFGPGTRLTVT.

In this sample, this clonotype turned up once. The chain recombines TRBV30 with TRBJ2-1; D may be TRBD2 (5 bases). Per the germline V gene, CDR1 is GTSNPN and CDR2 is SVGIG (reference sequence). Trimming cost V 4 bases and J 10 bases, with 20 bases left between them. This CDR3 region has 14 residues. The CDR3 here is CAWNVVTGSQEQFF. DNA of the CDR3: TGTGCCTGGAATGTGGTAACGGGATCCCAAGAGCAGTTCTTC.

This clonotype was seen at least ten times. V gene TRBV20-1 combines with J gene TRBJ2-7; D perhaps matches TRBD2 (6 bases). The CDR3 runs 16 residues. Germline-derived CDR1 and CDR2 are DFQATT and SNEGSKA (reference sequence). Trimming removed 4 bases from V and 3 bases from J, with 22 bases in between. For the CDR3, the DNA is TGCAGTGCTACCAAACCTGCCGGGACTGCTTTCTACGAGCAGTACTTC. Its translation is CSATKPAGTAFYEQYF.

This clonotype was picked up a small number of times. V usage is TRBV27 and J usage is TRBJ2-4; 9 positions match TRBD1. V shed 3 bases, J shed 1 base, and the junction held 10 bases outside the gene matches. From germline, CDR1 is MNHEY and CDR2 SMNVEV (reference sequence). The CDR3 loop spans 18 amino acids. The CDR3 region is CASSFLTGGGLAKNIQYF. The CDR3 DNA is TGTGCCAGCAGTTTCCTAACAGGGGGCGGACTTGCCAAAAACATTCAGTACTTC.

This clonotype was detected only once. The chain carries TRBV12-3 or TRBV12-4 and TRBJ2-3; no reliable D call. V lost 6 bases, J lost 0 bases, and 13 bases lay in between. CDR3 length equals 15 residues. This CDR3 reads CASSPNGLSTDTQYF. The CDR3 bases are TGTGCCAGCAGCCCCAATGGCCTAAGCACAGATACGCAGTATTTT.

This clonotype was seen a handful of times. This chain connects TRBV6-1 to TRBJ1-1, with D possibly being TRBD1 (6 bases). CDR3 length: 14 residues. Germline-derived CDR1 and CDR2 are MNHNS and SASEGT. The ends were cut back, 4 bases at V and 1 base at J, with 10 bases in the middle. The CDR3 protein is CASSGTVTNTEAFF. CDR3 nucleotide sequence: TGTGCCAGCAGTGGGACAGTAACGAACACTGAAGCTTTCTTT.

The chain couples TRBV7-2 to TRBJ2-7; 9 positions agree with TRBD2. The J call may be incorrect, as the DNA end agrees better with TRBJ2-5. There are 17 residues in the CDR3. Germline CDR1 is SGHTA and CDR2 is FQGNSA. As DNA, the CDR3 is TGTGCCAGCAGCTTAGGAGGCGGGGGGGCCATTGGGGAGACCCAGTACTTC. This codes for CASSLGGGGAIGETQYF.

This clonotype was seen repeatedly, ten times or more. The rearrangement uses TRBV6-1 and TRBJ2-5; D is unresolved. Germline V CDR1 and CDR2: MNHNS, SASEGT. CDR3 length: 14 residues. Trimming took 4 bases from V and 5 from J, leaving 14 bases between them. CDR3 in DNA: TGTGCCAGCAGTGTGGCGGTGGGAAGGGAGACCCAGTACTTC. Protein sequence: CASSVAVGRETQYF.

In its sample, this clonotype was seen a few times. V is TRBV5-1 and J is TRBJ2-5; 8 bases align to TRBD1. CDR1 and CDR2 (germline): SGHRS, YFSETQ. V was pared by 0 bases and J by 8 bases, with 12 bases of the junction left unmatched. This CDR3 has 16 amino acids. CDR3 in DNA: TGCGCCAGCAGCTTGGACCGGACAGGGCGTAGAGACACCCAGTACTTC. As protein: CASSLDRTGRRDTQYF.

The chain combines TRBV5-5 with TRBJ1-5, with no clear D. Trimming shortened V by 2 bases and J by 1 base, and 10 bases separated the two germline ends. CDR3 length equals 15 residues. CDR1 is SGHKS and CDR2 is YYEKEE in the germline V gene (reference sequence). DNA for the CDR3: TGTGCCAGCAGCTTTCTAGATACAAGCAATCAGCCCCAGCATTTT. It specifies CASSFLDTSNQPQHF.

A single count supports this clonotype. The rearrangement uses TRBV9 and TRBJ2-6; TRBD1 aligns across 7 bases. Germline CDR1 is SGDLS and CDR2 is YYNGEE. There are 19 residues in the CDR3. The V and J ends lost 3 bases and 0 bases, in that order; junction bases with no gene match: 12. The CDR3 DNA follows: TGTGCCAGCAGCGCCCCCCGGGACAGCTTTAGCTCTGGGGCCAACGTCCTGACTTTC. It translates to CASSAPRDSFSSGANVLTF.

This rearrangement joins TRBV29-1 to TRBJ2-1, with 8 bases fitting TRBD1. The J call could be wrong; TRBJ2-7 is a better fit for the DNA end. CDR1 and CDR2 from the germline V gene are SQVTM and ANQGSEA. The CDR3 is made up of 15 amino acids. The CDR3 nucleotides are TGCAGCGTTGAAGTAGGCCAGGGGGCCTACAATGAGCAGTACTTC. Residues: CSVEVGQGAYNEQYF.

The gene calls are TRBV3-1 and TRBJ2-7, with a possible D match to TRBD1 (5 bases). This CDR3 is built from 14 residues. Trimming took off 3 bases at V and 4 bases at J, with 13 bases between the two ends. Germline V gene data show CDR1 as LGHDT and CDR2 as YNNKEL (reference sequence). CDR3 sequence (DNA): TGTGCCAGCAGCCACTACGGCAGGGCTTACGAGCAGTACTTC. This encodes CASSHYGRAYEQYF.

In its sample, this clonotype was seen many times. The DNA of the CDR3 is TGCAGCGTTGAGTGGGCCACCTCTGGGGCCAACGTCCTGACTTTC. Residues: CSVEWATSGANVLTF. The V gene is TRBV29-1, the J gene TRBJ2-6; D is ambiguous. V was pared by 3 bases and J by 0 bases, with 9 bases between. Germline V CDR1 and CDR2: SQVTM, ANQGSEA. This CDR3 comprises 15 residues.

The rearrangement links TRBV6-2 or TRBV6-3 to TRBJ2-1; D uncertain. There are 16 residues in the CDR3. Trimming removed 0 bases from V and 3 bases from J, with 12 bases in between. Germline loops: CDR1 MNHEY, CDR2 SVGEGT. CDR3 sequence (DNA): TGTGCCAGCAGTTACTCGTTGAGTAGGGTCTACAATGAGCAGTTCTTC. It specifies CASSYSLSRVYNEQFF.

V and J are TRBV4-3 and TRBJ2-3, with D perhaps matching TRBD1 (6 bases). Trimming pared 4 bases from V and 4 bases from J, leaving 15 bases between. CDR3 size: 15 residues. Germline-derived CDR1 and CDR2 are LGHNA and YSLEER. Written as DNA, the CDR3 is TGCGCCAGCAGCCGAAGGGGGACCGAGGCAGATACGCAGTATTTT. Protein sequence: CASSRRGTEADTQYF.